This T cell receptor (beta chain) is drawn from a study of CD8 T cells in Susac syndrome. The study sequenced TCR beta in blood CD8+ and CD4+ T cells. Negative isolation yielded CD4+ and CD8+ T cells, and FACS enriched TEMRA cells. cDNA came from roughly 0.53 to 1 ug RNA primed by random hexamers. Across 54 Vbeta and 13 Jbeta, immunoSEQ multiplex PCR amplified TCR beta CDR3. TCRdb reprocessed the immunoSEQ multiplex PCR reads via MiXCR and lists one record per CDR3 protein. The table has 100,000 to 150,000 distinct CDR3 sequences, 90% to 95% seen once. This clonotype originated in a human donor in good health. The sequenced sample consisted of CD4+ T cells from PBMCs.

Here the CDR3 reads CSVAGTGGFRMNTEAFF. CDR3 bases: TGCAGCGTAGCCGGGACAGGGGGGTTTCGAATGAACACTGAAGCTTTCTTT. The chain uses TRBV29-1 and TRBJ1-1; 11 positions match TRBD1. With V trimmed by 6 bases and J by 0 bases, 12 bases remained unmatched. The CDR3 runs 17 residues. Germline-derived CDR1 and CDR2 are SQVTM and ANQGSEA.